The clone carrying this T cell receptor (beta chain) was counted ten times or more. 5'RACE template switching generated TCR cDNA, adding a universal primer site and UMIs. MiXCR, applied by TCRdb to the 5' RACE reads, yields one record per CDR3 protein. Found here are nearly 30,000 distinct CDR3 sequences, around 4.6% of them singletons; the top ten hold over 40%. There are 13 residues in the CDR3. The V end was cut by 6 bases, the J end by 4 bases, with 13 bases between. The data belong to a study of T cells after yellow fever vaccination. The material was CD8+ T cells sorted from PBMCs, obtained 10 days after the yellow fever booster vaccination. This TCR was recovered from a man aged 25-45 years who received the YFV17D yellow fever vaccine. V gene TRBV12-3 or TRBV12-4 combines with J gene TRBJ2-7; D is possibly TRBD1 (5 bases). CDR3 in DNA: TGTGCCAGCAGGCTAGGGGCGGTGTACGAGCAGTACTTC. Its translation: CASRLGAVYEQYF.